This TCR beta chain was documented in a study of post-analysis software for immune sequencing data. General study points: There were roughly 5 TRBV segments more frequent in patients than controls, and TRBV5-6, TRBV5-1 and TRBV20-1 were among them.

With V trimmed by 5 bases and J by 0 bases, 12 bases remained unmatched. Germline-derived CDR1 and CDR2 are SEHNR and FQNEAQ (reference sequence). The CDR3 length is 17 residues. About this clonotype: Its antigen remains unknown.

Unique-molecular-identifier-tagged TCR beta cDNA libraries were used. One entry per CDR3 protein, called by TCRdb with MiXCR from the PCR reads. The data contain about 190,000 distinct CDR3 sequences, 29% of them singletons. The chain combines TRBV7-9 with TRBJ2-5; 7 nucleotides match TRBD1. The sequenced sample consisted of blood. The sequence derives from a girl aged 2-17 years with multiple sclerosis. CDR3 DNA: TGTGCCAGCAGCATCATACCCCACAGGGGTTACCAAGAGACCCAGTACTTC. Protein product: CASSIIPHRGYQETQYF.